The present entry profiles one T cell receptor (beta chain) with its context. It has no known antigen specificity. Per-base quality was not reported, and no clone a single base away is much larger than it. The sample belongs to a study of blood T cell repertoires in COVID-19 (dated by TCRdb to the early 2020s). Study-wide context: Samples covering the acute and convalescent phases of COVID-19 were provided by collaborators in the United States, Italy and Spain. The prospective study material was composed of cDNA or gDNA derived from T cells, B-cell-depleted T cells, or PBMCs. Subjects who had been exposed to COVID-19, were actively infected with it, or had recovered from it provided the deeply sampled blood TCRbeta repertoires that made up the dataset. A freely available public database, intended as a resource for researchers studying the immune response to SARS-CoV-2, is where the repertoires were released. Samples came from the ongoing ImmuneRACE study (first 160 participants) plus 1,254 subjects from 6 global collaborators. A de-identified subject ID, COVID-19 status, age in years and sex were almost always included in the sample metadata. Where available, HLA class I and class II types were taken from metadata supplied by the sample provider and were not determined by assay-based typing.

Points the paper makes about the study in general: The amount of clinical and demographic metadata varied by source and participant and was provided uncurated.

TCRbeta CDR3 regions were amplified from genomic DNA by means of the immunoSEQ Assay, a bias-controlled multiplex PCR. For the original study's pipeline: Nucleated cell counts per sample were estimated from amplification of reference gene primers within the assay. Sequence reads were collapsed and filtered to measure the absolute abundance of every unique TCRbeta CDR3 rearrangement. For each sample, productive Simpson clonality was calculated as the square root of Simpson's diversity index over productive rearrangements. This is the immuneACCESS table as TCRdb keeps it, with only in-frame sequences that have V and J called. A part of the clones is gone; compared with another copy, unresolved V genes explain less than half, and the rest is unexplained. D and trimming come from the DNA, and the V and J calls and clone size come from that table. The table for this sample lists 20,000 to 30,000 clones; 90% of them were counted only once. The top ten hold around 11% of the sample.

From the cysteine up to the phenylalanine, the CDR3 has a length of 15 residues. Of all the DNA, just the CDR3 is kept, 45 bases in frame from base 1. The germline V gene supplies CDR1 LGHNT and CDR2 FRNRAP. V ends up 5 bases short and J 6 bases short, with an unmatched junction base count of 12. The collaborating institutions used their own protocols to collect whole blood in K2EDTA tubes. For TCRbeta analysis, collaborators shipped samples in one of three forms: frozen whole blood, isolated PBMCs, or DNA extracted from either of those sample types. The sequence is built from TRBV12-5 and TRBJ1-1; 7 middle bases align to TRBD1. The TCR was taken from a man in his sixties or seventies with acute or convalescent COVID-19. The sample comprised peripheral blood. This receptor has the CDR3 CASGDAQGEIAEAFF. Here is the DNA: TGTGCTAGTGGTGATGCGCAGGGGGAGATCGCTGAAGCTTTCTTT.